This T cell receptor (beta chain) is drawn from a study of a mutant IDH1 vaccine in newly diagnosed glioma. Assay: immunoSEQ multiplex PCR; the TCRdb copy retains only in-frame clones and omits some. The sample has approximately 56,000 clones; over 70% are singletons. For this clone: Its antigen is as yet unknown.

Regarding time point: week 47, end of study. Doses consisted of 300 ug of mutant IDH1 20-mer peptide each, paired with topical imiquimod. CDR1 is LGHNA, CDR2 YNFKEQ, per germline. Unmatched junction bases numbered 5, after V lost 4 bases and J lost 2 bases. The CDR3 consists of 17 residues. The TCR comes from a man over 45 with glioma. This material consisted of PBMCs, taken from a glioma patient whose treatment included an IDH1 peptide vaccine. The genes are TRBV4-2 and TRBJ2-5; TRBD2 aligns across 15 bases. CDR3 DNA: TGTGCCAGCAGCCCGGGACTAGCGGGGGGAACTCAAGAGACCCAGTACTTC. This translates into CASSPGLAGGTQETQYF.